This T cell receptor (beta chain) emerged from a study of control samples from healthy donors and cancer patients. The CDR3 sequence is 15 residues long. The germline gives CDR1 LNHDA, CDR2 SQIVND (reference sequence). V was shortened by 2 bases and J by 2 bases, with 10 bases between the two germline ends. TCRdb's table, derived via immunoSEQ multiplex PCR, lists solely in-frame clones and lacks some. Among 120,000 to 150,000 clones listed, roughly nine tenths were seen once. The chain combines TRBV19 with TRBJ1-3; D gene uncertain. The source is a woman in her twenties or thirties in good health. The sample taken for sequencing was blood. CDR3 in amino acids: CASSIKREAGNTIYF. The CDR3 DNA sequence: TGTGCCAGTAGTATAAAGAGGGAAGCTGGAAACACCATATATTTT.